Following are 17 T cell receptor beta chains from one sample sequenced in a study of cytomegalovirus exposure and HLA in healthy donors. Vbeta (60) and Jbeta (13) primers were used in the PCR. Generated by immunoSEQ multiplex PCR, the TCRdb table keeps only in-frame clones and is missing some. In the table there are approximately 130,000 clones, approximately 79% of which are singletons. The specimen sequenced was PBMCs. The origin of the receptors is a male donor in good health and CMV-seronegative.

The CDR3 nucleotides read TGTGCCAGCTCCCAGGCGACAGGGGCGGACACTGAAGCTTTCTTT. Protein sequence: CASSQATGADTEAFF. The rearrangement uses TRBV18 and TRBJ1-1; the match to TRBD1 covers 8 bases. Germline lookup yields CDR1 KGHSH and CDR2 LQKENI. The CDR3 totals 15 residues. The V segment lost 6 bases and the J segment 3 bases; nucleotides outside the gene matches: 9.

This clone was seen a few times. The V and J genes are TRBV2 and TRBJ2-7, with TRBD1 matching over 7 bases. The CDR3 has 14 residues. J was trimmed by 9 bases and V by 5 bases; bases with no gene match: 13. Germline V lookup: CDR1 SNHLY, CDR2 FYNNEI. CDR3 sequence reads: CASSHWEQGIRQYF. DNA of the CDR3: TGTGCCAGCAGTCATTGGGAACAGGGGATTCGGCAGTACTTC. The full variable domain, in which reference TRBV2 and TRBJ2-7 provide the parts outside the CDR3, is EPEVTQTPSHQVTQMGQEVILRCVPISNHLYFYWYRQILGQKVEFLVSFYNNEISEKSEIFDDQFSVERPDGSNFTLKIRSTKLEDSAMYFCASSHWEQGIRQYFGPGTRLTVT.

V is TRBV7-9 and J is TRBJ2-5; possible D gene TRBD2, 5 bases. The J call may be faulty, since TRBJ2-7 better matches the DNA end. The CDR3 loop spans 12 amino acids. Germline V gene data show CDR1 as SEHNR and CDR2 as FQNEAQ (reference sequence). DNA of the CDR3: TGTGCCAGCACCGGGGTCAGCTACGAGCAGTACTTC. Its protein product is CASTGVSYEQYF.

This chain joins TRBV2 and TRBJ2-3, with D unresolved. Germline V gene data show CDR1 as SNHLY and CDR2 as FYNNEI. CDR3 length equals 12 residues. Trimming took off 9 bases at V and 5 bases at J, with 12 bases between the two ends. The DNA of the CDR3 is TGTGCCAGTTTCCAGGTAGGAGATACGCAGTATTTT. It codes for CASFQVGDTQYF.

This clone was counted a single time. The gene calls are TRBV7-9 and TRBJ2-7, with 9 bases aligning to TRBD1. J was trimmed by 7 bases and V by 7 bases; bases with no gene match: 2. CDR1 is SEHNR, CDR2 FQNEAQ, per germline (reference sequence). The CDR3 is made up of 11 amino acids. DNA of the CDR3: TGTGCCAGCAACAGGGGGCGAGAGCAGTACTTC. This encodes CASNRGREQYF.

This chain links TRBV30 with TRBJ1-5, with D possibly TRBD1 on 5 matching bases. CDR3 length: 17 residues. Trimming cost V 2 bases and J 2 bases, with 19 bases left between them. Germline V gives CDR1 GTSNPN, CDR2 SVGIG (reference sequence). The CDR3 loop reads CAWSRAGSGLGNQPQHF. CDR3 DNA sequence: TGTGCCTGGAGTAGGGCAGGGTCTGGTCTTGGCAATCAGCCCCAGCATTTT.

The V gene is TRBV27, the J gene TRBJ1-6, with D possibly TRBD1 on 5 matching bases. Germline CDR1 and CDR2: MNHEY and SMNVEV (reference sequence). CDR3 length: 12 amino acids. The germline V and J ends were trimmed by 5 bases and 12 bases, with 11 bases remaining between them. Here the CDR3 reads CASSVQGRPLHF. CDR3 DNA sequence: TGTGCCAGCAGTGTGCAGGGCCGACCCCTCCACTTT.

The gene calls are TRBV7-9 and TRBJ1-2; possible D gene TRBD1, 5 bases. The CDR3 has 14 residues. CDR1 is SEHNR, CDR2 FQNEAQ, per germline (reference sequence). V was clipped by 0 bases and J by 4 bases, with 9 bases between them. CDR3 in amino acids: CASSLAGPTYGYTF. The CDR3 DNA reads TGTGCCAGCAGCTTAGCGGGGCCGACCTATGGCTACACCTTC.

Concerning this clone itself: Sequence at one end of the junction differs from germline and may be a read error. CDR3 bases: TGTTCCAGCAGCTTAGGGACAGGGGAAGGCTACACCTTC. Protein product: CSSSLGTGEGYTF. The chain is built from TRBV7-9 and TRBJ1-2; TRBD1 matches at 10 bases. The CDR3 length is 13 residues. Germline assignment: CDR1 SEHNR and CDR2 FQNEAQ (reference sequence).

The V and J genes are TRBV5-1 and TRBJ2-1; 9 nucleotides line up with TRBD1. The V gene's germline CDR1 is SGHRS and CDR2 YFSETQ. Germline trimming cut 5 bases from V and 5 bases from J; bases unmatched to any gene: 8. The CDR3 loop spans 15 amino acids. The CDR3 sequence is CASSWDRARDNEQFF. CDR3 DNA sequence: TGCGCCAGCAGTTGGGACAGGGCAAGGGACAATGAGCAGTTCTTC. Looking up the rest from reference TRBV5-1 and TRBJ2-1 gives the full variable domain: KAGVTQTPRYLIKTRGQQVTLSCSPISGHRSVSWYQQTPGQGLQFLFEYFSETQRNKGNFPGRFSGRQFSNSRSEMNVSTLELGDSALYLCASSWDRARDNEQFFGPGTRLTVL.

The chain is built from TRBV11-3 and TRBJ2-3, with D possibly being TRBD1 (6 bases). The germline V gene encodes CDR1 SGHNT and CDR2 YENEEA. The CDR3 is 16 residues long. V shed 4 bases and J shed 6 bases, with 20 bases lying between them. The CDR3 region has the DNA TGTGCCAGCAGCTCTAGTGTTTCAGGGGCAGGGGATACGCAGTATTTT. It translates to CASSSSVSGAGDTQYF.

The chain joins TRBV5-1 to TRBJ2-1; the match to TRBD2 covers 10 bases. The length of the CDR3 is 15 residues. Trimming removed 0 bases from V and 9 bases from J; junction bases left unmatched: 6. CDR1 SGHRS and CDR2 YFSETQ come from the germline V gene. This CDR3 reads CASSLVAGGTGEQFF. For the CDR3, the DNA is TGCGCCAGCAGCTTGGTAGCGGGGGGTACGGGTGAGCAGTTCTTC.

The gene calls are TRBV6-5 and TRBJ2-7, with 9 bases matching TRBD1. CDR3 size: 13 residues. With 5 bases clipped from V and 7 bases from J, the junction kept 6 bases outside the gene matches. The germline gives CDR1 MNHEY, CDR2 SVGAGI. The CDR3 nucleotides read TGTGCCAGCAGTCGACAGGGGGAATGGGAGCAGTACTTC. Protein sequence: CASSRQGEWEQYF.

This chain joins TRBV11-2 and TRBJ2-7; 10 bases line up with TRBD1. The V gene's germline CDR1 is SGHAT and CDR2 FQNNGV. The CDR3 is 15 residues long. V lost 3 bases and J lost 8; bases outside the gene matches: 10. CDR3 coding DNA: TGTGCCAGCAGCTTCGACAGGGGGCAAATATTCCAGCAGTACTTC. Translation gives CASSFDRGQIFQQYF.

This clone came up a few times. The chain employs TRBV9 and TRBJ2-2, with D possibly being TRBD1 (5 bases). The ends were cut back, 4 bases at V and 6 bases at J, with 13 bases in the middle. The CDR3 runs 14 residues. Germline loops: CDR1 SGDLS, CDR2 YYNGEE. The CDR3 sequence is CASSLTTTAGELFF. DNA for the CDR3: TGTGCCAGCAGCCTAACGACGACAGCCGGGGAGCTGTTTTTT.

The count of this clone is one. In DNA, the CDR3 is TGCGCCAGCAGGATCAGCGGGGAGACCGGGGAGCTGTTTTTT. Translation: CASRISGETGELFF. The genes are TRBV10-2 and TRBJ2-2, with 7 bases that match TRBD2. The CDR3 length is 14 residues. V lost 6 bases, J lost 5 bases, and 6 bases stayed unmatched. In germline, CDR1 is WSHSY, CDR2 SAAADI.

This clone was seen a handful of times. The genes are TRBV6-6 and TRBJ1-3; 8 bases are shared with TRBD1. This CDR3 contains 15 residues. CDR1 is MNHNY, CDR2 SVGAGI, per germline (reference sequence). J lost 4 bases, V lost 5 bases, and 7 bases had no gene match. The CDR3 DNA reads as TGTGCCAGCAGTCAGGACAGGGTGGTAGGAAACACCATATATTTT. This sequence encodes CASSQDRVVGNTIYF.